These T cell receptor beta chains were read from a single sample in a study of blood T cell repertoires in COVID-19. Using immunoSEQ multiplex PCR, the repertoire was profiled, and TCRdb retains in-frame clones only, with some absent. The table shows roughly 230,000 clones, with roughly four fifths occurring only once. The sequencing sample was made of PBMCs or T cells enriched from blood (not recorded which). The origin of the receptors is a man aged 50 or older who had recovered from COVID-19. Each CDR3 is given with its conserved first and last residue. D genes are given only for firm matches. The size entry is marked missing in some rows and otherwise reads once, few, many or a size class.

V	D	size	CDR3
TRBV27	TRBD1	few	CASRGDRVYGYTF
TRBV5-5	TRBD1	.	CASSLFRQGGNSPLHF
TRBV3-1/TRBV3-2	.	.	CASSPYRRPSTDTQYF
TRBV11-3	.	once	CASSLDRGTYEQYF
TRBV7-9	TRBD1	once	CASSSMTGGSWHTQYF
TRBV7-2	TRBD1	.	CASSLDRGGRHSPLHF
TRBV19	.	.	CASSIVTGSDQPQHF
TRBV27	TRBD1	once	CASSLLDRGAEQYF
TRBV5-4	TRBD1	.	CASSAGQGIYEKLFF
TRBV27	.	.	CASSLAGPGGGEQYF
TRBV10-3	.	.	CAISGTGNQPQHF
TRBV5-1	TRBD1	.	CASSLQGVSDEQYF
TRBV9	.	few	CASSVDPGSSYNEQFF
TRBV29-1	.	.	CSVMRDRRDEQFF
TRBV9	.	.	CASLPLNAGRGGTEAFF
TRBV5-1	TRBD1	.	CASSRTGALNTGELFF
TRBV7-2	TRBD1	.	CASSSHRGAGELFF
TRBV6-5	.	.	CASTEGSSGQPQHF
TRBV11-2	TRBD2	.	CASSSGTTVYEQYF
TRBV29-1	TRBD1	once	CSVVIQGATDTQYF
TRBV10-1	TRBD2	.	CASSGGAGGPHNEQFF
TRBV29-1	.	once	CSVGETPGQPQHF
TRBV5-1	.	.	CASAGQSPTGELFF
TRBV3-1/TRBV3-2	.	once	CASSQLLTEAFF
TRBV5-1	.	.	CASSFGQTSYNEQFF
TRBV5-7	.	.	CASSAAESRNTIYF
TRBV24-1	.	.	CATSDLSGQGGNEQFF
TRBV6-6	TRBD2	.	CASSYGGSGGNYEQYF
TRBV12-5	TRBD2	.	CASGLGTSGVYEQYF
TRBV6-5	TRBD2	.	CASRLAGEQYF
TRBV6-5	.	.	CASSYGAGASTDTQYF